The 30 T cell receptor beta chains below all came from one sample that was sequenced in a study of cytomegalovirus exposure and HLA in healthy donors. The PCR had 60 Vbeta and 13 Jbeta primers. Only in-frame clones appear in the TCRdb table, and some are missing; sequencing was by immunoSEQ multiplex PCR. Of fewer than 250,000 clones detected, around 80% appear once; the ten largest clones hold over 1.5%. What was sequenced was PBMCs. The source of these receptors is a man aged 35 to 55 in good health and CMV-seropositive.

Written as DNA, the CDR3 is TGTGCCAGTACTGGGACTTCCCTGGGTGAGCAGTTCTTC. It codes for CASTGTSLGEQFF. The genes are TRBV2 and TRBJ2-1, with a possible D match to TRBD2 (6 bases). CDR1 is SNHLY, CDR2 FYNNEI, per germline. CDR3 size: 13 residues. Trimming removed 9 bases at V and 9 bases at J, with 18 bases between.

The rearrangement joins TRBV27 to TRBJ2-7; 12 bases agree with TRBD2. Germline assignment: CDR1 MNHEY and CDR2 SMNVEV (reference sequence). The CDR3 has 16 residues. V shed 6 bases, J shed 3 bases, and the junction held 9 bases outside the gene matches. CDR3 residues: CASSRRLAGANYEQYF. In nucleotides, the CDR3 is TGTGCCAGCAGCCGGCGACTAGCGGGAGCCAACTACGAGCAGTACTTC.

CDR3 sequence (DNA): TGCGCCAGCAGCTCGACTAGTGCACATACGCAGTATTTT. It yields the protein CASSSTSAHTQYF. This chain connects TRBV5-1 to TRBJ2-3; the D gene is possibly TRBD2 (6 bases). Between the trimmed V and J ends, which lost 3 bases and 7 bases, there was a span of 12 bases. CDR3 size: 13 residues. CDR1 is SGHRS, CDR2 YFSETQ, per germline.

The chain links TRBV28 to TRBJ1-4, with 7 bases lining up with TRBD1. Germline lookup yields CDR1 MDHEN and CDR2 SYDVKM. The CDR3 is made up of 14 amino acids. The J segment lost 8 bases and the V segment lost 6 bases, leaving 9 bases of the junction unmatched. CDR3 sequence (DNA): TGTGCCAGCAGCCGGACAGGATTTAAAGAAAAACTGTTTTTT. This gives the protein CASSRTGFKEKLFF. Full variable domain (outside the CDR3, taken from reference TRBV28 and TRBJ1-4): DVKVTQSSRYLVKRTGEKVFLECVQDMDHENMFWYRQDPGLGLRLIYFSYDVKMKEKGDIPEGYSVSREKKERFSLILESASTNQTSMYLCASSRTGFKEKLFFGSGTQLSVL.

This chain joins TRBV21-1 and TRBJ2-5; TRBD1 is the table's D call, not checked against the DNA. TRBV21-1 is flagged as a pseudogene. CDR3 length equals 15 residues. The CDR3 DNA reads as TGTGCCAGCAGCAAGTGGGACAGGGGGCAAGAGACCCAGTACTTC. This codes for CASSKWDRGQETQYF.

V gene TRBV27 combines with J gene TRBJ1-2; 9 bases are shared with TRBD1. The germline CDR1 and CDR2 sequences are MNHEY and SMNVEV (reference sequence). This CDR3 has 14 residues. Trimming removed 4 bases from V and 3 bases from J; junction bases left unmatched: 3. CDR3 sequence reads: CASSSGQGYYGYTF. CDR3 DNA sequence: TGTGCCAGCAGTTCCGGACAGGGGTACTATGGCTACACCTTC.

This chain joins TRBV19 and TRBJ2-5, with D unclear. V was clipped by 3 bases and J by 5 bases, with 10 bases between them. Germline loops: CDR1 LNHDA, CDR2 SQIVND (reference sequence). This CDR3 contains 13 residues. Written as DNA, the CDR3 is TGTGCCAGTAGTATTCGGGTGCCGGAGACCCAGTACTTC. Protein: CASSIRVPETQYF.

As regards this clone: Other DNA sequences in this sample translate to the same CDR3. The J gene is TRBJ2-1, the V gene TRBV9; D is uncertain. CDR3 length: 13 residues. Trimming shortened V by 0 bases and J by 7 bases, and 8 bases separated the two germline ends. Germline V CDR1 and CDR2: SGDLS, YYNGEE. The CDR3 loop is CASSVAPGNEQFF. Here the CDR3 DNA reads TGTGCCAGCAGCGTAGCTCCAGGAAATGAGCAGTTCTTC.

The V and J genes are TRBV19 and TRBJ2-5, with D maybe TRBD2 (6 bases). Germline CDR1 is LNHDA and CDR2 is SQIVND (reference sequence). The CDR3 consists of 13 residues. V was trimmed by 5 bases and J by 11 bases, leaving 18 bases between them. The CDR3 nucleotides are TGTGCCAGTAGTTTCATAGAGGGAGGAGAGCAGTACTTC. Amino acids: CASSFIEGGEQYF.

To note about this clone: One junction end does not reproduce the germline sequence, and a read error may be involved. The chain joins TRBV4-3 to TRBJ2-1; 8 bases match TRBD2. Germline V gene lookup returns CDR1 LGHNA and CDR2 YSLEER. The CDR3 contains 21 residues. The CDR3 region has the DNA TGCGCCAGCAGACAAGCGGGGTGGTCGGGGGGGAGGGGGGGCTCCTACAATGAGCAGTTCTTC. Its protein product is CASRQAGWSGGRGGSYNEQFF.

The chain employs TRBV5-1 and TRBJ1-1, with 8 bases identical to TRBD1. In germline, CDR1 is SGHRS, CDR2 YFSETQ. The CDR3 totals 14 residues. Trimming removed 4 bases from V and 3 bases from J; junction bases left unmatched: 5. CDR3 in DNA: TGCGCCAGCAGCCTCAGGGGGCCGGACACTGAAGCTTTCTTT. Its translation: CASSLRGPDTEAFF.

This chain uses TRBV9 with TRBJ2-5; TRBD1 agrees at 8 bases. The tail of the sequence fits TRBJ2-7 better, so the J call may be wrong. CDR3 length equals 14 residues. Germline V gene lookup returns CDR1 SGDLS and CDR2 YYNGEE. CDR3 bases: TGTGCCAGCAGCGCCGGGACAGGTCCCTACGAGCAGTACTTC. This translates into CASSAGTGPYEQYF.

The chain joins TRBV7-8 to TRBJ2-1, with 12 positions matching TRBD2. The germline CDR1 and CDR2 sequences are SGHVS and FQNEAQ. V lost 4 bases and J lost 2; bases outside the gene matches: 6. The CDR3 loop spans 17 amino acids. The CDR3, as DNA: TGTGCCAGCAGCTACCCTAGCGGGAGGGCCGCCTACAATGAGCAGTTCTTC. Translated: CASSYPSGRAAYNEQFF. The variable domain in full, with the rest retrieved from reference TRBV7-8 and TRBJ2-1, is GAGVSQSPRYKVAKRGQDVALRCDPISGHVSLFWYQQALGQGPEFLTYFQNEAQLDKSGLPSDRFFAERPEGSVSTLKIQRTQQEDSAVYLCASSYPSGRAAYNEQFFGPGTRLTVL.

This CDR3 is CASSFGPAGDTQYF. CDR3 bases: TGTGCCAGCAGCTTCGGTCCCGCCGGAGATACGCAGTATTTT. V gene TRBV5-6 combines with J gene TRBJ2-3; D unclear. The germline CDR1 and CDR2 sequences are SGHDT and YYEEEE. Trimming removed 2 bases at V and 5 bases at J, with 12 bases between. The CDR3 is 14 residues long.

The chain is built from TRBV11-2 and TRBJ2-7; 10 positions match TRBD2. Germline trimming cut 6 bases from V and 7 bases from J; bases unmatched to any gene: 0. Germline CDR1 reads SGHAT; CDR2 reads FQNNGV. This CDR3 is 11 amino acids long. CDR3 DNA: TGTGCCAGCAGACTAGCGGGAGAGCAGTACTTC. Protein product: CASRLAGEQYF.

The chain has TRBV7-2 and TRBJ2-1; TRBD2 is a possible D gene (5 bases). CDR1 and CDR2 (germline): SGHTA, FQGNSA. Trimming took off 3 bases at V and 3 bases at J, with 15 bases between the two ends. This CDR3 has 16 residues. The CDR3 nucleotides are TGTGCCAGCAGCTTTTTAGCGAGCCAGTACTACAATGAGCAGTTCTTC. Encoded protein: CASSFLASQYYNEQFF.

The chain joins TRBV9 to TRBJ2-5, with D maybe TRBD2 (6 bases). The CDR3 runs 14 residues. Trimming pared 3 bases from V and 5 bases from J, leaving 14 bases between. Germline V gene lookup returns CDR1 SGDLS and CDR2 YYNGEE. The CDR3 coding sequence is TGTGCCAGCAGCGCCCCGGGGGAATTGGAGACCCAGTACTTC. This gives the protein CASSAPGELETQYF.

This rearrangement joins TRBV27 to TRBJ1-1; TRBD1 matches 11 bases. V dropped 10 bases and J dropped 4; count of bases not matched to a gene: 5. This CDR3 has 13 residues. Per germline, CDR1 MNHEY and CDR2 SMNVEV (reference sequence). The CDR3 DNA follows: TGTGCCACCCGGGACAGGGGGGCCACTGAAGCTTTCTTT. It yields the protein CATRDRGATEAFF.

The chain employs TRBV7-6 and TRBJ2-7, with a weak D call TRBD1 (5 bases). V was cut by 0 bases and J by 3 bases, with 12 bases left in between. Germline V gene data show CDR1 as SGHVS and CDR2 as FNYEAQ. The CDR3 is 15 amino acids. The chain's CDR3 is CASSLAIGQNYEQYF. The DNA for the CDR3 is TGTGCCAGCAGCTTAGCGATAGGACAAAACTACGAGCAGTACTTC.

J is TRBJ2-7 and V is TRBV6-5, with a possible D match to TRBD1 (6 bases). Germline V gives CDR1 MNHEY, CDR2 SVGAGI. Between the trimmed V and J ends, which lost 5 bases and 9 bases, there was a span of 23 bases. The CDR3 length is 15 residues. This chain's CDR3 is CASSIGTRTESRQYF. The CDR3 DNA follows: TGTGCCAGCAGTATTGGGACGAGGACAGAGTCCAGGCAGTACTTC.

The V and J genes are TRBV5-6 and TRBJ2-7; D uncertain. The germline CDR1 and CDR2 sequences are SGHDT and YYEEEE. V was clipped by 1 base and J by 6 bases, with 11 bases between them. The CDR3 sequence is 13 residues long. CDR3 loop: CASSLRIRLEQYF. The CDR3 DNA reads TGTGCCAGCAGCTTGAGGATCAGGCTCGAGCAGTACTTC.

This chain joins TRBV30 and TRBJ2-7, with a possible D match to TRBD1 (6 bases). The germline gives CDR1 GTSNPN, CDR2 SVGIG (reference sequence). V shed 3 bases and J shed 6 bases, with 12 bases lying between them. The CDR3 sequence is 12 residues long. This chain's CDR3 is CAWRNYRAEQYF. CDR3 DNA sequence: TGTGCCTGGAGGAATTACAGGGCCGAGCAGTACTTC.

CDR3 coding DNA: TGTGCCAGCAGCCAGGACAACTTAAGCTTCTATGGCTACACCTTC. It specifies CASSQDNLSFYGYTF. The genes are TRBV28 and TRBJ1-2; tentatively, D is TRBD1 (5 bases). V shed 6 bases and J shed 4 bases, with 18 bases lying between them. Per the germline V gene, CDR1 is MDHEN and CDR2 is SYDVKM. This CDR3 spans 15 amino acids.

This clone was seen a single time. The gene calls are TRBV11-2 and TRBJ2-7; TRBD1 matches 8 bases. From germline, CDR1 is SGHAT and CDR2 FQNNGV. The CDR3 is 13 amino acids. Trimming cost V 5 bases and J 5 bases; bases outside gene matches: 5. The CDR3 DNA is TGTGCCAGCAGCCAGACAGGGGCCAACGAGCAGTACTTC. Amino acids: CASSQTGANEQYF.

The V gene is TRBV28, the J gene TRBJ2-5, with 10 bases aligning to TRBD1. CDR3 length equals 16 residues. In germline, CDR1 is MDHEN, CDR2 SYDVKM. V gave up 3 bases and J gave up 5 bases; unmatched junction bases: 9. The CDR3 DNA is TGTGCCAGCAGTTTCCTGGGACAGGGGTTTGGGGAGACCCAGTACTTC. Translated, it gives CASSFLGQGFGETQYF. Full variable domain (missing parts from reference TRBV28 and TRBJ2-5): DVKVTQSSRYLVKRTGEKVFLECVQDMDHENMFWYRQDPGLGLRLIYFSYDVKMKEKGDIPEGYSVSREKKERFSLILESASTNQTSMYLCASSFLGQGFGETQYFGPGTRLLVL.

J is TRBJ1-5 and V is TRBV6-1, with 7 positions matching TRBD1. V shed 4 bases, J shed 5 bases, and the junction held 8 bases outside the gene matches. Germline CDR1 MNHNS, CDR2 SASEGT. The length of the CDR3 is 15 residues. The CDR3 nucleotides are TGTGCCAGCAGTGTCCCAGGGGGGATGCATCAGCCCCAGCATTTT. It specifies CASSVPGGMHQPQHF.

This clone has a handful of counts. In DNA form, the CDR3 reads TGCGCCAGCAGCTTGACAGATCCATCCTACGAGCAGTACTTC. It codes for CASSLTDPSYEQYF. V usage is TRBV5-1 and J usage is TRBJ2-7; no definite D call. This CDR3 contains 14 residues. The ends were cut back, 1 base at V and 1 base at J, with 9 bases in the middle. Germline V gene lookup returns CDR1 SGHRS and CDR2 YFSETQ.

The chain employs TRBV27 and TRBJ2-7; 7 positions agree with TRBD1. Germline CDR1 MNHEY, CDR2 SMNVEV (reference sequence). This CDR3 has 18 residues. V shed 2 bases, J shed 1 base, and the junction held 14 bases outside the gene matches. The CDR3 loop is CASSLRGPQGLWSYEQYF. CDR3 bases: TGTGCCAGCAGTTTAAGGGGGCCCCAGGGGCTATGGTCCTACGAGCAGTACTTC.

This clone has more than one count but fewer than ten. This chain uses TRBV9 with TRBJ1-1, with D possibly TRBD1 on 5 matching bases. The length of the CDR3 is 12 residues. Trimming cost V 4 bases and J 7 bases, with 11 bases left between them. CDR1 and CDR2 (germline): SGDLS, YYNGEE. The CDR3 DNA follows: TGTGCCAGCAGCTCAGGGTTTCGTGAAGCTTTCTTT. Amino acid sequence: CASSSGFREAFF.

As concerns this clone: It is likely a read error: a sequence one base away is far more abundant. CDR3 sequence reads: CAISGTSGNTGELFF. For the CDR3, the DNA is TGTGCCATCAGTGGGACTAGCGGGAACACCGGGGAGCTGTTTTTT. This chain connects TRBV10-3 to TRBJ2-2; TRBD2 matches 10 bases. The CDR3 is made up of 15 amino acids. Per the germline V gene, CDR1 is ENHRY and CDR2 is SYGVKD. V lost 4 bases and J lost 1; bases outside the gene matches: 0.